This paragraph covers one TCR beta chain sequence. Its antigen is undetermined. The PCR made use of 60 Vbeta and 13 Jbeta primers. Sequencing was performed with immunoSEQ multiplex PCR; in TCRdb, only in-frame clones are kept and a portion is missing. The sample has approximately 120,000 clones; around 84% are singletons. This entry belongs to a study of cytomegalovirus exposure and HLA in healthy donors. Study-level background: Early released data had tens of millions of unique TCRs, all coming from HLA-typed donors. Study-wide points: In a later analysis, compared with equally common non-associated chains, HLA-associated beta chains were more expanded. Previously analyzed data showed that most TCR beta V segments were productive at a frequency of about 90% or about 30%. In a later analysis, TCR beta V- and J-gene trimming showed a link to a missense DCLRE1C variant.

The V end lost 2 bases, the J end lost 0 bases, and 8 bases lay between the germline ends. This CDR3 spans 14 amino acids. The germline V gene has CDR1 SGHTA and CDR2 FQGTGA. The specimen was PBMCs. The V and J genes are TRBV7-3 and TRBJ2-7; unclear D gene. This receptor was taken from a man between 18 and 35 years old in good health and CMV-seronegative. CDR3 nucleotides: TGTGCCAGCAGCTTAGCCCCGGGCTCCTACGAGCAGTACTTC. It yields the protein CASSLAPGSYEQYF.